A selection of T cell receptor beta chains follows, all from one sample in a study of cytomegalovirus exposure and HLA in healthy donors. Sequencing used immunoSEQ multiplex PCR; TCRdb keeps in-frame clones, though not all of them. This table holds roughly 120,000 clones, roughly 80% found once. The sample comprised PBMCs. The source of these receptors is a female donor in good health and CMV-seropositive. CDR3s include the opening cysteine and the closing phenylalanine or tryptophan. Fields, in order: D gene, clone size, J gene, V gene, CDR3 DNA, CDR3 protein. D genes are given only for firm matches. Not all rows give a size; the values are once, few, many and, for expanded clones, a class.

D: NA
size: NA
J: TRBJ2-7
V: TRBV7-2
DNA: TGTGCCAGCAGCCCCCTTGGCGGTGCCTACGAGCAGTACTTC
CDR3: CASSPLGGAYEQYF

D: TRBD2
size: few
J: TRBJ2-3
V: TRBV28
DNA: TGTGCCAGCAGTATAACTAGCGGGGGGGCAGATACGCAGTATTTT
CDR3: CASSITSGGADTQYF

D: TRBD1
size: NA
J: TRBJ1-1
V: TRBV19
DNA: TGTGCCAGTAAGGATACAGGGGGCAGGGACACTGAAGCTTTCTTT
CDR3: CASKDTGGRDTEAFF

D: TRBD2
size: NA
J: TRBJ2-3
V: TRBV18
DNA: TGTGCCAGCTCACCAGAGATGGCTAGCGGGGGGACGCAGTATTTT
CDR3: CASSPEMASGGTQYF

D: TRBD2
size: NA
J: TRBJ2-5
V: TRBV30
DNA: TGTGCCTTGACTAGCGGGGGGATCCAAGAGACCCAGTACTTC
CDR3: CALTSGGIQETQYF

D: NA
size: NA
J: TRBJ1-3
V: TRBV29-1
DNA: TGCAGCGTCGTTCTCGACACCCGCTCTGGAAACACCATATATTTT
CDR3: CSVVLDTRSGNTIYF

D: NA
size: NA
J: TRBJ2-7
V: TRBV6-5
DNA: TGTGCCAGCAGTTACGAGTTCGGCTACGAGCAGTACTTC
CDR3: CASSYEFGYEQYF

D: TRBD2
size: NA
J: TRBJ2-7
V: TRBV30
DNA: TGTGCCTGGAGTCCTAACCAGCGGGGGGGCATGTACGAGCAGTACTTC
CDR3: CAWSPNQRGGMYEQYF

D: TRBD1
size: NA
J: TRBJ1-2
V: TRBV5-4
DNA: TGTGCCAGCAGCTTACAGGGGGATGGCTACACCTTC
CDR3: CASSLQGDGYTF

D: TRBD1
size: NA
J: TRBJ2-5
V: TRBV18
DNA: TGTGCCAGCTCACGTATGGGGACAGGGGAGACCCAGTACTTC
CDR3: CASSRMGTGETQYF

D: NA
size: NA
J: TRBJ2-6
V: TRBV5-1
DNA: TGCGCCAGCAGCTCTAGCTTCTCTGGGGCCAACGTCCTGACTTTC
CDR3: CASSSSFSGANVLTF

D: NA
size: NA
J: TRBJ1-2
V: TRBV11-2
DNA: TGTGCCAGCACCGCGGGTGTATACTATGGCTACACCTTC
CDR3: CASTAGVYYGYTF

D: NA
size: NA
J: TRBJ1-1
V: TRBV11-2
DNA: TGTGCCAGCAGCTCCCCTGGTGGGAGGCCTGAAGCTTTCTTT
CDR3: CASSSPGGRPEAFF

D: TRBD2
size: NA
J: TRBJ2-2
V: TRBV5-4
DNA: TGTGCCAGCAGCCAGGGACTAGCGGGGTCGAACACCGGGGAGCTGTTTTTT
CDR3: CASSQGLAGSNTGELFF

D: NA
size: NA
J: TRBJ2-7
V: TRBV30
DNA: TGTGCCTGGAGAATCGAGGGGGGGAATTTGTACTTC
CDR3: CAWRIEGGNLYF

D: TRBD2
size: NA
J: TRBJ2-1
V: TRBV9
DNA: TGTGCCAGCAGCGTAGCGGGGGGAGACTACAATGAGCAGTTCTTC
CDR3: CASSVAGGDYNEQFF

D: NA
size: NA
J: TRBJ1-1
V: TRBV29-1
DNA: TGCAGCGTTGAGAGGTACACTGAAGCTTTCTTT
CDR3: CSVERYTEAFF

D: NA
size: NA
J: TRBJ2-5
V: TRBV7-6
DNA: TGTGCCAGCAGCTTGGAGTGGGAGACGGGGACCCAGTACTTC
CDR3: CASSLEWETGTQYF

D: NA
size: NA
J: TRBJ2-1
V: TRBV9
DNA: TGTGCCAGCAGCGCGAAGCGGGCTATTCGAGATGAGCAGTTCTTC
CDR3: CASSAKRAIRDEQFF

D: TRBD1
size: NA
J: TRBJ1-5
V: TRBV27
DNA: TGTGCCAGCAAGGCCCAGGGGGGAGTGAACAATCAGCCCCAGCATTTT
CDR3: CASKAQGGVNNQPQHF

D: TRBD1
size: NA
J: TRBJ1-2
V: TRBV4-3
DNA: TGCGCCAGCAGCCAAGGGGGGGACAGGGTACGTGGCTACACCTTC
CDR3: CASSQGGDRVRGYTF

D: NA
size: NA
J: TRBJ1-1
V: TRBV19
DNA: TGTGCCAGTAGTTCCCACTCGTACACTGAAGCTTTCTTT
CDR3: CASSSHSYTEAFF

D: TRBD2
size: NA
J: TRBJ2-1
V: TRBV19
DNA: TGTGCCAGTAGTATGGGCCGAACGGGGGGAGGGTACAATGAGCAGTTCTTC
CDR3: CASSMGRTGGGYNEQFF

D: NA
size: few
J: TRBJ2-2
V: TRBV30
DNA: TGTGCCCTCAACAGGGCGGGCACCGGGGAGCTGTTTTTT
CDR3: CALNRAGTGELFF

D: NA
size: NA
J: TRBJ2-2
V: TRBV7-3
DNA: TGTGCCAGCAGCCCGACAGGGAACACCGGGGAGCTGTTTTTT
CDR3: CASSPTGNTGELFF

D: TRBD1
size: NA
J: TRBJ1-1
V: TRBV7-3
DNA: TGTGCCAGCAGCGTAGACAGGGAGAACACTGAAGCTTTCTTT
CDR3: CASSVDRENTEAFF

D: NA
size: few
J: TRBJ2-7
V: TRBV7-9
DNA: TGTGCCAGCAGCCCTTCTAGCTACGAGCAGTACTTC
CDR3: CASSPSSYEQYF

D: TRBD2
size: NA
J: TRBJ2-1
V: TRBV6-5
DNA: TGTGCCAGCAGTTTGAAACGGGGGGGTTTCGATGAGCAGTTCTTC
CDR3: CASSLKRGGFDEQFF

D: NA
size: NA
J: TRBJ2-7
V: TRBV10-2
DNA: TGCGCCAGCAGTCTTGGGCCGAGCTCCTACGAGCAGTACTTC
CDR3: CASSLGPSSYEQYF

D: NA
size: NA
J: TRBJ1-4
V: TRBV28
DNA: TGTGCCAAATACCTTGGGGAGGGAGTTGAAAAACTGTTTTTT
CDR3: CAKYLGEGVEKLFF

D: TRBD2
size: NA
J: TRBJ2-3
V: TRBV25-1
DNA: TGTGCCAGCAGCCAAGCCCGGCGGGGGGGCCTGGATACGCAGTATTTT
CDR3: CASSQARRGGLDTQYF

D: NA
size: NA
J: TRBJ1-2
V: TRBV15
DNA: TGTGCCACCAGCAGAGATGGGGCAGGCTATGGCTACACCTTC
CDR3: CATSRDGAGYGYTF

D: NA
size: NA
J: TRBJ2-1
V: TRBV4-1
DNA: TGCGCCAGCAGCCAAGATAGGCGGGGAGAGCAGTTCTTC
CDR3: CASSQDRRGEQFF

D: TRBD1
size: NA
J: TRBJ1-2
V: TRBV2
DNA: TGTGCCAGCAGTGAAGACAGGGGGGTGGATGGCTACACCTTC
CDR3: CASSEDRGVDGYTF